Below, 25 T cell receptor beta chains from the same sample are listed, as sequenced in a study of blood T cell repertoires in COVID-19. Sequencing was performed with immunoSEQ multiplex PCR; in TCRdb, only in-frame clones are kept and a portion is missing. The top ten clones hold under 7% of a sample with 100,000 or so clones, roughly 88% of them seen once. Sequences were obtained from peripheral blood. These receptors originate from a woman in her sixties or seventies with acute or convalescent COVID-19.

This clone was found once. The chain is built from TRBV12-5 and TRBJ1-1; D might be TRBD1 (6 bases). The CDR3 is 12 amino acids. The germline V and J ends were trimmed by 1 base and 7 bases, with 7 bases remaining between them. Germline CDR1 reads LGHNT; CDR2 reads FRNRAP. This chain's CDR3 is CASGLGTVEAFF. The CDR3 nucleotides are TGTGCTAGTGGTTTGGGGACAGTTGAAGCTTTCTTT. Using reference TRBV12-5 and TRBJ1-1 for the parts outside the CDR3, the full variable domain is DARVTQTPRHKVTEMGQEVTMRCQPILGHNTVFWYRQTMMQGLELLAYFRNRAPLDDSGMPKDRFSAEMPDATLATLKIQPSEPRDSAVYFCASGLGTVEAFFGQGTRLTVV.

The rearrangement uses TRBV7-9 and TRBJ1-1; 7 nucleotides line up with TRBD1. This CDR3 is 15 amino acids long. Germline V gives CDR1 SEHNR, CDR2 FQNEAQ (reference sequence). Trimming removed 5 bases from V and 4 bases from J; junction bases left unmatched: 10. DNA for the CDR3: TGTGCCAGCAGCCCAAATGGACAGGCATTCACTGAAGCTTTCTTT. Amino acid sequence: CASSPNGQAFTEAFF.

As DNA, the CDR3 is TGTGCCAGCACCGAACCCCCGGGGGGGACCCAGTACTTC. Amino acid sequence: CASTEPPGGTQYF. The chain couples TRBV2 to TRBJ2-5; 7 positions match TRBD2. V lost 7 bases, J lost 7 bases, and 9 bases stayed unmatched. The germline gives CDR1 SNHLY, CDR2 FYNNEI. The CDR3 extends over 13 amino acids.

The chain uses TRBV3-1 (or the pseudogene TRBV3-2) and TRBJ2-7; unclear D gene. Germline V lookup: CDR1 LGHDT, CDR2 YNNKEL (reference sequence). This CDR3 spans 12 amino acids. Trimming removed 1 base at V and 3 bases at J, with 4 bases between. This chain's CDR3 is CASSQANYEQYF. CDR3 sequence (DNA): TGTGCCAGCAGCCAAGCAAACTACGAGCAGTACTTC.

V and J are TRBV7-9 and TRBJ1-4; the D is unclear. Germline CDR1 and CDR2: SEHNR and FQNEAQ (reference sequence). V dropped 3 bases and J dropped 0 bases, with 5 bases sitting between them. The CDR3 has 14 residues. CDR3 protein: CASSFETTNEKLFF. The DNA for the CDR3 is TGTGCCAGCAGCTTCGAGACAACTAATGAAAAACTGTTTTTT.

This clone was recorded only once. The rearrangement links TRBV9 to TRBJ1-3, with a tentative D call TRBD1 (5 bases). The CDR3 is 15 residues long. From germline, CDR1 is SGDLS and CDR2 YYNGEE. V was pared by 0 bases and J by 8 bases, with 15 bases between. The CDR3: CASSVDGFGGDTIYF. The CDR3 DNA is TGTGCCAGCAGCGTAGATGGATTTGGGGGGGACACCATATATTTT. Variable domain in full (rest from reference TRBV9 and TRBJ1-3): DSGVTQTPKHLITATGQRVTLRCSPRSGDLSVYWYQQSLDQGLQFLIQYYNGEERAKGNILERFSAQQFPDLHSELNLSSLELGDSALYFCASSVDGFGGDTIYFGEGSWLTVV.

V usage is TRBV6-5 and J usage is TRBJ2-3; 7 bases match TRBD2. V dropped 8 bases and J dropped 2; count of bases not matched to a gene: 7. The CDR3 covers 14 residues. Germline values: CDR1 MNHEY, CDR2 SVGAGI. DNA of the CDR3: TGTGCCAGCGTGTCGGGGGGATTCACAGATACGCAGTATTTT. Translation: CASVSGGFTDTQYF.

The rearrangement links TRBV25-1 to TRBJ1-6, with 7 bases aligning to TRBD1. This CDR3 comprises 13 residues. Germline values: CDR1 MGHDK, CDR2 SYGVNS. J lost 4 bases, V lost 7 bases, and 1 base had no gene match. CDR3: CASTRGYNSPLHF. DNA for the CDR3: TGTGCCAGCACCAGGGGGTATAATTCACCCCTCCACTTT.

CDR3 sequence reads: CASSLVKRPYNEQFF. The CDR3 region has the DNA TGTGCCAGCAGCTTAGTTAAGCGGCCCTACAATGAGCAGTTCTTC. This sequence joins TRBV7-9 and TRBJ2-1, with D perhaps TRBD2 (5 bases). The CDR3 runs to 15 residues. Per the germline V gene, CDR1 is SEHNR and CDR2 is FQNEAQ (reference sequence). The V and J ends lost 1 base and 2 bases respectively, with 9 bases between them.

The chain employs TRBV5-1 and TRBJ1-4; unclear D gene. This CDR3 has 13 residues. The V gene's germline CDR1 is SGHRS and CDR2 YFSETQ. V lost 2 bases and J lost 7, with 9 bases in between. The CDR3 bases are TGCGCCAGCAGCTTCGGGCGGGGTGAAAAACTGTTTTTT. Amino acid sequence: CASSFGRGEKLFF. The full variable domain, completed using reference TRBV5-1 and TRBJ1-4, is KAGVTQTPRYLIKTRGQQVTLSCSPISGHRSVSWYQQTPGQGLQFLFEYFSETQRNKGNFPGRFSGRQFSNSRSEMNVSTLELGDSALYLCASSFGRGEKLFFGSGTQLSVL.

This CDR3 is CASSVPTGSYDSYNSPLHF. The DNA of the CDR3 is TGTGCCAGCAGTGTACCGACAGGGAGTTATGACTCCTATAATTCACCCCTCCACTTT. The chain links TRBV6-1 to TRBJ1-6; 7 bases line up with TRBD1. The germline CDR1 and CDR2 sequences are MNHNS and SASEGT. The CDR3 has 19 amino acids. V trimming: 4 bases; J trimming: 0 bases; junction bases outside the gene matches: 12.

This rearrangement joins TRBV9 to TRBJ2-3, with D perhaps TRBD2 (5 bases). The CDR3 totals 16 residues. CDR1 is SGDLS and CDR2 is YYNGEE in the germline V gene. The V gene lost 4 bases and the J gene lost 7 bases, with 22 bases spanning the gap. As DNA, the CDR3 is TGTGCCAGCAGCCCTCAGTCGGAGCTCTCGGGGTATACGCAGTATTTT. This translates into CASSPQSELSGYTQYF. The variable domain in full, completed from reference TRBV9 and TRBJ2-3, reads DSGVTQTPKHLITATGQRVTLRCSPRSGDLSVYWYQQSLDQGLQFLIQYYNGEERAKGNILERFSAQQFPDLHSELNLSSLELGDSALYFCASSPQSELSGYTQYFGPGTRLTVL.

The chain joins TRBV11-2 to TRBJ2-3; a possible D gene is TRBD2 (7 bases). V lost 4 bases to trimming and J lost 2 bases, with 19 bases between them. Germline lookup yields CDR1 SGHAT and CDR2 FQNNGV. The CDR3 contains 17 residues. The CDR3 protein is CASSSRGGRLNTDTQYF. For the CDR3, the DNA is TGTGCCAGCAGCTCTAGGGGGGGGAGACTTAACACAGATACGCAGTATTTT.

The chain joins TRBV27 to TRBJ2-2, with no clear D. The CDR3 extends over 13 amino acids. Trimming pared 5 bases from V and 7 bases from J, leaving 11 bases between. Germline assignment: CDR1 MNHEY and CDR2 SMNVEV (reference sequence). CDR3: CASSQDSRGELFF. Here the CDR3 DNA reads TGTGCCAGCAGTCAAGACTCACGCGGGGAGCTGTTTTTT.

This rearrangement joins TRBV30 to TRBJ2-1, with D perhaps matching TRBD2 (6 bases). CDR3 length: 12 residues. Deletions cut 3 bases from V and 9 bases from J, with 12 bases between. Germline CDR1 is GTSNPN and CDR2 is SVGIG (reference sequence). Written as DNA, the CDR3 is TGTGCCTGGAGAAGACCCGGGAGTGAGCAGTTCTTC. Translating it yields CAWRRPGSEQFF.

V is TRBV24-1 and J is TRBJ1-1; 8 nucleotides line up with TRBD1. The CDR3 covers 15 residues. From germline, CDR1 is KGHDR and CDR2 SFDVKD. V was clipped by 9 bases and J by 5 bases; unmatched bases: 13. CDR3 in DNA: TGTGCCACCGAAGCAGGGGGCGAGTCGGGTACTGAAGCTTTCTTT. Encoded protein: CATEAGGESGTEAFF.

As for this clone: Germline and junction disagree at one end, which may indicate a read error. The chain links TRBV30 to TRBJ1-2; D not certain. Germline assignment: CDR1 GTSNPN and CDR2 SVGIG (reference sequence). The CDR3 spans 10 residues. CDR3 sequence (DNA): TGCGTTTTAGAGCTTTATGGCTACACCTTC. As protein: CVLELYGYTF.

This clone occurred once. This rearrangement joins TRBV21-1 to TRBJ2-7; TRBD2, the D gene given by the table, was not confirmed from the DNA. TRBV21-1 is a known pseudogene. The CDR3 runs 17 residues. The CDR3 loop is CASSRLRGERGSYEQYV. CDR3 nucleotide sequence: TGTGCCAGCAGCAGACTGCGAGGGGAGCGGGGCTCCTACGAGCAGTACGTC.

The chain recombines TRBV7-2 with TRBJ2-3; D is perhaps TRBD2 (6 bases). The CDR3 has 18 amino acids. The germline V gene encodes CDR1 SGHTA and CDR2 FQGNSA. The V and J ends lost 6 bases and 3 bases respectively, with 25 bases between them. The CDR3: CASRLPVNSAGWTDTQYF. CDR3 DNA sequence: TGTGCCAGCAGGTTACCGGTTAACTCGGCGGGGTGGACAGATACGCAGTATTTT.

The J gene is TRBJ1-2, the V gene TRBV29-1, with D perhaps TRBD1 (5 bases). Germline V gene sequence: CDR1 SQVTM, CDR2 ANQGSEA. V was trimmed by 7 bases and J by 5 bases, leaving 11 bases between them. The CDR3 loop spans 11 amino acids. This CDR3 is CSAGLSYGYTF. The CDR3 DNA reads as TGCAGCGCGGGACTTTCTTATGGCTACACCTTC. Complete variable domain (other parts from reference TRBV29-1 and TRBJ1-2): SAVISQKPSRDICQRGTSLTIQCQVDSQVTMMFWYRQQPGQSLTLIATANQGSEATYESGFVIDKFPISRPNLTFSTLTVSNMSPEDSSIYLCSAGLSYGYTFGSGTRLTVV.

CDR3 nucleotide sequence: TGTGCCAGCAGTTTAGACGGGAGGGCCGGTGGGGGCGAGCAGTACTTC. Translation gives CASSLDGRAGGGEQYF. V is TRBV28 and J is TRBJ2-7; 8 bases align to TRBD2. Trimming removed 2 bases from V and 6 bases from J; junction bases left unmatched: 12. The length of the CDR3 is 16 residues. Germline values: CDR1 MDHEN, CDR2 SYDVKM.

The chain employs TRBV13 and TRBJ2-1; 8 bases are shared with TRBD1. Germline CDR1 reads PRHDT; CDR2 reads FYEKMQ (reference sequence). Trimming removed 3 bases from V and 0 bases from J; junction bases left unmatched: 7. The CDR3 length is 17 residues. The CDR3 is CASSFLTGGYSYNEQFF. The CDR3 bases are TGTGCCAGCAGCTTCCTCACAGGGGGTTACTCCTACAATGAGCAGTTCTTC.

The CDR3 bases are TGTGCCAGCAGCTTCTCGGACAGGGACAATGAGCAGTTCTTC. Protein: CASSFSDRDNEQFF. The chain carries TRBV9 and TRBJ2-1; 8 bases are a match to TRBD1. J lost 5 bases, V lost 4 bases, and 5 bases had no gene match. This CDR3 is 14 amino acids long. Looked up from germline, CDR1 is SGDLS and CDR2 is YYNGEE.

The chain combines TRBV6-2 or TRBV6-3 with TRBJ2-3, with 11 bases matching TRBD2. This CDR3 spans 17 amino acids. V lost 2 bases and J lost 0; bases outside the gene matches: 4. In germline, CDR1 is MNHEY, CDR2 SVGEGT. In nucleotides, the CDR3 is TGTGCCAGCAGTTACAGGCTAGCGGGAGGAAGCACAGATACGCAGTATTTT. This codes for CASSYRLAGGSTDTQYF.

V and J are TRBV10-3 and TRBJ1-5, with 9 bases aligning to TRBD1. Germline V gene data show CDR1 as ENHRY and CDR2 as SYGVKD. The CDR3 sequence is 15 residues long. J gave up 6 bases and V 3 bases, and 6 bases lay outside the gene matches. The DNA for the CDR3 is TGTGCCATCAGTGAACAACAGGGGGCGGGTCAGCCCCAGCATTTT. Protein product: CAISEQQGAGQPQHF.